This TCR beta chain was profiled in a study of CD8 T cells in Susac syndrome. A quantity of about 0.5 to 1 ug RNA underwent reverse transcription using random hexamers. Amplification of TCR beta CDR3 used immunoSEQ multiplex PCR across 54 Vbeta and 13 Jbeta. TCRdb re-derived calls from the immunoSEQ multiplex PCR reads in MiXCR, one entry per CDR3 protein. The sample includes about 300,000 distinct CDR3 sequences, 75% to 85% of them seen just once. This clonotype appeared a few times. This TCR was sampled from a human donor with multiple sclerosis. The specimen was CD8+ T cells from PBMCs.

The CDR3 region is CASLWDNEQFF. The DNA for the CDR3 is TGTGCCAGCCTCTGGGACAATGAGCAGTTCTTC. This rearrangement joins TRBV7-8 to TRBJ2-1, with D hard to call. The CDR3 extends over 11 amino acids. Looked up from germline, CDR1 is SGHVS and CDR2 is FQNEAQ. V gave up 8 bases and J gave up 5 bases, with 7 bases separating them.